One sample yielded the 27 T cell receptor beta chains listed below, sequenced in a study of shared clonotypes between healthy human individuals (dated by TCRdb to the early 2020s). Library creation used the immunoSEQ multiplex PCR assay. As stored in TCRdb, this immuneACCESS dataset retains in-frame rearrangements with V and J assigned. A fraction of the clones does not appear; measured against another copy, unresolved V genes explain less than half of the discrepancy, and the remainder lacks a known reason. The sample table shows roughly 2.2 million clones, and 90% to 95% are seen once. The top ten clonotypes cover 0.3% to 0.4% of the sample. Material for sequencing was naive CD4+ T cells from PBMCs. Sample cell subset or site, as interpreted from the label and publication: CD45RA+ positively selected. The source of these receptors is a man younger than 30 in good health. Some clones in this sample may be carry-over from other donors' samples.

CDR3: CASRIQGGTEAFF. In nucleotides, the CDR3 is TGTGCCAGCAGGATACAGGGTGGAACTGAAGCTTTCTTT. This chain connects TRBV6-5 to TRBJ1-1, with a possible D match to TRBD1 (6 bases). This CDR3 comprises 13 residues. V dropped 6 bases and J dropped 5 bases, with 13 bases sitting between them. The germline V gene has CDR1 MNHEY and CDR2 SVGAGI.

The J gene is TRBJ2-7, the V gene TRBV28; 7 bases align to TRBD2. The CDR3 consists of 17 residues. Looked up from germline, CDR1 is MDHEN and CDR2 is SYDVKM. V shed 2 bases, J shed 3 bases, and the junction held 13 bases outside the gene matches. The CDR3 loop reads CASSLNRITSGDYEQYF. The DNA of the CDR3 is TGTGCCAGCAGTTTAAATCGTATAACCAGCGGGGACTACGAGCAGTACTTC.

The rearrangement uses TRBV28 and TRBJ2-5, with a weak D call TRBD1 (6 bases). Germline-derived CDR1 and CDR2 are MDHEN and SYDVKM. The CDR3 is 15 amino acids. V was pared by 6 bases and J by 4 bases, with 18 bases between. CDR3 loop: CASRGTGSPSETQYF. The CDR3 DNA follows: TGTGCCAGCAGAGGTACAGGGAGTCCTTCAGAGACCCAGTACTTC.

The chain has TRBV4-1 and TRBJ2-2; D is unresolved. This CDR3 has 14 residues. CDR1 and CDR2 (germline): MGHRA, YSYEKL. V lost 6 bases and J 4 bases, leaving 12 bases between the germline ends. The CDR3 reads CASRPYGSTGELFF. In DNA form, the CDR3 reads TGCGCCAGCAGGCCTTATGGCAGCACCGGGGAGCTGTTTTTT.

The chain links TRBV5-1 to TRBJ2-1, with 13 bases aligning to TRBD2. V was pared by 3 bases and J by 10 bases, with 1 base of the junction left unmatched. The germline V gene encodes CDR1 SGHRS and CDR2 YFSETQ. The CDR3 is 13 residues long. This CDR3 reads CASSWGLAGEQFF. The CDR3 DNA follows: TGCGCCAGCAGCTGGGGACTAGCGGGAGAGCAGTTCTTC. Variable domain in full (rest from reference TRBV5-1 and TRBJ2-1): KAGVTQTPRYLIKTRGQQVTLSCSPISGHRSVSWYQQTPGQGLQFLFEYFSETQRNKGNFPGRFSGRQFSNSRSEMNVSTLELGDSALYLCASSWGLAGEQFFGPGTRLTVL.

The chain carries TRBV19 and TRBJ1-4; 7 bases are shared with TRBD1. The trim removed 3 bases at V and 14 bases at J, leaving 15 bases unmatched. The V gene's germline CDR1 is LNHDA and CDR2 SQIVND (reference sequence). This CDR3 has 15 residues. The CDR3 spells CASSIAPGTVFMLFF. CDR3 sequence (DNA): TGTGCCAGTAGTATTGCCCCCGGGACAGTATTTATGCTGTTTTTT.

The chain employs TRBV5-1 and TRBJ2-1; 9 bases match TRBD2. From germline, CDR1 is SGHRS and CDR2 YFSETQ. V trimming: 2 bases; J trimming: 1 base; junction bases outside the gene matches: 13. The CDR3 extends over 19 amino acids. The CDR3 loop reads CASSLLTGSGSLSYNEQFF. In DNA, the CDR3 is TGCGCCAGCAGCTTACTCACGGGTAGCGGGAGTTTGTCCTACAATGAGCAGTTCTTC.

The J gene is TRBJ2-5, the V gene TRBV27; D could derive from TRBD1 or TRBD2 (5 bases each). This CDR3 comprises 14 residues. V was trimmed by 4 bases and J by 1 base, leaving 10 bases between them. Germline V gene sequence: CDR1 MNHEY, CDR2 SMNVEV (reference sequence). The CDR3 DNA reads TGTGCCAGCAGTTCCCGGGGCAGCCAAGAGACCCAGTACTTC. Its translation is CASSSRGSQETQYF.

This chain connects TRBV2 to TRBJ2-1, with TRBD2 matching over 11 bases. V shed 8 bases and J 5 bases; nucleotides not matched to a gene: 8. The CDR3 length is 15 residues. Germline V gene data show CDR1 as SNHLY and CDR2 as FYNNEI. CDR3 sequence reads: CASALAGGPHNEQFF. Written as DNA, the CDR3 is TGTGCCAGCGCCTTAGCGGGAGGGCCCCACAATGAGCAGTTCTTC.

The V gene is TRBV25-1, the J gene TRBJ2-1; 7 bases fit TRBD2. Germline values: CDR1 MGHDK, CDR2 SYGVNS. The CDR3 is 13 amino acids. V was clipped by 6 bases and J by 7 bases; unmatched bases: 6. DNA of the CDR3: TGTGCCAGCAGAAGAACTAGCGCAAATGAGCAGTTCTTC. Translation: CASRRTSANEQFF.

The CDR3 DNA reads TGTGCCAGCAGCGGCAACTCCGGGGGATCCTACAATGAGCAGTTCTTC. Its protein is CASSGNSGGSYNEQFF. This chain links TRBV9 with TRBJ2-1, with a weak D call TRBD2 (6 bases). Trimming left V 3 bases short and J 1 base short, with 14 bases between. Germline assignment: CDR1 SGDLS and CDR2 YYNGEE. The CDR3 sequence is 16 residues long.

The chain combines TRBV2 with TRBJ1-5; D not certain. The CDR3 runs to 16 residues. Germline V gene data show CDR1 as SNHLY and CDR2 as FYNNEI. Trimming took off 5 bases at V and 3 bases at J, with 17 bases between the two ends. CDR3: CASSPGMFSYNQPQHF. The DNA of the CDR3 is TGTGCCAGCAGTCCAGGTATGTTCAGCTACAATCAGCCCCAGCATTTT.

This clone has only one observation. The rearrangement links TRBV5-6 to TRBJ1-1; 8 bases match TRBD1. V trimming: 10 bases; J trimming: 4 bases; junction bases outside the gene matches: 9. The CDR3 totals 13 residues. The germline gives CDR1 SGHDT, CDR2 YYEEEE. The CDR3 nucleotides read TGTGCCGGGGGGACAGGCGGAACCACTGAAGCTTTCTTT. Translation: CAGGTGGTTEAFF.

Concerning this clone itself: This CDR3 is also generated by other DNA sequences in the sample. This chain uses TRBV5-1 with TRBJ2-3; 8 positions agree with TRBD2. The V segment lost 3 bases and the J segment 0 bases; nucleotides outside the gene matches: 6. Germline CDR1 SGHRS, CDR2 YFSETQ. The CDR3 runs to 16 residues. CDR3 nucleotides: TGCGCCAGCAGCTCAGCGCTAGCGGGCAGCACAGATACGCAGTATTTT. It encodes CASSSALAGSTDTQYF.

Here the CDR3 DNA reads TGTGCCAGCAGTGAACGGAACAGGAATGCCTACAATGAGCAGTTCTTC. It is translated as CASSERNRNAYNEQFF. The chain uses TRBV6-1 and TRBJ2-1, with D perhaps TRBD1 (5 bases). The CDR3 loop spans 16 amino acids. Trimming shortened V by 2 bases and J by 2 bases, and 13 bases separated the two germline ends. CDR1 is MNHNS, CDR2 SASEGT, per germline.

The chain joins TRBV7-3 to TRBJ2-5; D gene unclear. Germline CDR1 SGHTA, CDR2 FQGTGA. The CDR3 extends over 14 amino acids. Trimming took off 4 bases at V and 4 bases at J, with 13 bases between the two ends. CDR3 bases: TGTGCCAGCAGCTCGCCGGCGGAGTCAGAGACCCAGTACTTC. It codes for CASSSPAESETQYF.

In the case of this clone: The same CDR3 is also encoded by other DNA sequences in this sample. V usage is TRBV7-2 and J usage is TRBJ2-7; D may be TRBD2 (5 bases). This CDR3 region has 14 residues. V was clipped by 1 base and J by 3 bases, with 10 bases between them. Germline V lookup: CDR1 SGHTA, CDR2 FQGNSA. In DNA, the CDR3 is TGTGCCAGCAGCTTAGTGAGCGGCAGCTACGAGCAGTACTTC. It specifies CASSLVSGSYEQYF.

The chain links TRBV18 to TRBJ2-3; D call uncertain. CDR1 KGHSH and CDR2 LQKENI come from the germline V gene. The CDR3 is 13 amino acids. Trimming took 1 base from V and 5 from J, leaving 7 bases between them. The CDR3 loop is CASSPRIVDTQYF. The CDR3 coding sequence is TGTGCCAGCTCACCACGGATTGTAGATACGCAGTATTTT.

This chain uses TRBV6-5 with TRBJ2-7; a weak D match, TRBD1 (6 bases). Trimming stripped 5 bases from V and 2 bases from J, with 16 bases between. The CDR3 totals 15 residues. The germline V gene encodes CDR1 MNHEY and CDR2 SVGAGI. CDR3 residues: CASSPTRRQAYEQYF. CDR3 nucleotide sequence: TGTGCCAGCAGTCCCACCCGCCGACAGGCCTACGAGCAGTACTTC.

The chain links TRBV28 to TRBJ1-2; D is unclear. CDR3 length equals 13 residues. Trimming stripped 1 base from V and 7 bases from J, with 10 bases between. Germline-derived CDR1 and CDR2 are MDHEN and SYDVKM. Written as DNA, the CDR3 is TGTGCCAGCAGTTTATTAGGAGGTGCTGGCTACACCTTC. Encoded protein: CASSLLGGAGYTF.

The V and J genes are TRBV5-1 and TRBJ2-7; the match to TRBD2 covers 7 bases. V shed 4 bases, J shed 4 bases, and the junction held 5 bases outside the gene matches. This CDR3 is built from 13 residues. The V gene's germline CDR1 is SGHRS and CDR2 YFSETQ. The CDR3 region is CASSPSGKYEQYF. The CDR3 nucleotides read TGCGCCAGCAGCCCTAGCGGAAAATACGAGCAGTACTTC.

The chain employs TRBV5-6 and TRBJ2-7; D not resolved. This CDR3 contains 13 residues. Germline CDR1 and CDR2: SGHDT and YYEEEE. Trimming removed 4 bases at V and 6 bases at J, with 14 bases between. The CDR3 loop is CASSPEPKGEQYF. CDR3 coding DNA: TGTGCCAGCAGCCCGGAGCCCAAGGGCGAGCAGTACTTC.

This clone was found once. This sequence joins TRBV11-3 and TRBJ2-3; 9 bases map to TRBD1. Germline assignment: CDR1 SGHNT and CDR2 YENEEA. The CDR3 loop spans 16 amino acids. With 1 base clipped from V and 4 bases from J, the junction kept 6 bases outside the gene matches. The CDR3 here is CASSLGGDREADTQYF. CDR3 coding DNA: TGTGCCAGCAGCTTAGGAGGGGACAGGGAAGCAGATACGCAGTATTTT. The full variable domain, rest sourced from reference TRBV11-3 and TRBJ2-3, is EAGVVQSPRYKIIEKKQPVAFWCNPISGHNTLYWYLQNLGQGPELLIRYENEEAVDDSQLPKDRFSAERLKGVDSTLKIQPAELGDSAVYLCASSLGGDREADTQYFGPGTRLTVL.

This clone has a single count. The same CDR3 also results from other DNA sequences found in this sample. This chain joins TRBV5-1 and TRBJ2-2; 8 nucleotides align to TRBD1. V was clipped by 3 bases and J by 4 bases; unmatched bases: 2. Germline lookup yields CDR1 SGHRS and CDR2 YFSETQ. The CDR3 spans 14 residues. The CDR3 coding sequence is TGCGCCAGCAGCTCCGGACAGGGCACCGGGGAGCTGTTTTTT. It translates to CASSSGQGTGELFF.

The rearrangement links TRBV14 to TRBJ1-4; tentatively, D is TRBD1 (6 bases). V was pared by 1 base and J by 7 bases, with 10 bases between. Germline-derived CDR1 and CDR2 are SGHDN and FVKESK. The CDR3 totals 14 residues. The CDR3 DNA reads TGTGCCAGCAGCCAAGTGGCCAGGGGTGAAAAACTGTTTTTT. Translation gives CASSQVARGEKLFF.

The genes are TRBV7-2 and TRBJ2-5; 10 nucleotides line up with TRBD1. This CDR3 contains 13 residues. Losses at the gene ends were 5 bases for V and 8 bases for J; bases not matched to a gene: 5. Germline V lookup: CDR1 SGHTA, CDR2 FQGNSA. CDR3 region: CASSRQGAGTQYF. The CDR3 DNA follows: TGTGCCAGCAGCCGACAGGGGGCGGGAACCCAGTACTTC.

The chain joins TRBV5-1 to TRBJ2-5; 10 bases match TRBD1. J lost 8 bases, V lost 4 bases, and 8 bases had no gene match. The CDR3 contains 14 residues. Germline V gene lookup returns CDR1 SGHRS and CDR2 YFSETQ. The chain's CDR3 is CASSHDRGLLTQYF. The CDR3 DNA reads TGCGCCAGCAGCCACGACAGGGGGCTTTTAACCCAGTACTTC.